The clone carrying this T cell receptor beta chain has more than one count but fewer than ten. Its cognate antigen is unknown. These data originate in a study of T cells in Graves' hyperthyroidism and ophthalmopathy. Study-wide findings and caveats: Ophthalmopathy could be told apart from stable hyperthyroidism with a 13 V-J model.

Graves' hyperthyroidism was deemed stable given no ophthalmopathy progression within 18 months. It was 8 to 10 ml of fresh peripheral blood that supplied the PBMCs. Researchers took RNA transcripts and amplified the TCR beta CDR3 regions from them. The TCR CDR3 first-round RT-PCR relied on the HTBI primer set. TCRdb reprocessed the multiplex PCR reads with MiXCR, giving one entry per CDR3 protein. The sample yields 540,000 or so distinct CDR3 sequences, 15% to 19% seen once. The TCR was taken from a woman under 40 with Graves' hyperthyroidism. Sequenced material: blood.

DNA for the CDR3: TGTGCCAGCAGCGCCGACAGCAACCAAGAGACCCAGTACTTC. Amino acid sequence: CASSADSNQETQYF. This chain connects TRBV12-3 or TRBV12-4 to TRBJ2-5, with D possibly TRBD1 on 5 matching bases. The length of the CDR3 is 14 residues. The ends were cut back, 6 bases at V and 0 bases at J, with 11 bases in the middle.